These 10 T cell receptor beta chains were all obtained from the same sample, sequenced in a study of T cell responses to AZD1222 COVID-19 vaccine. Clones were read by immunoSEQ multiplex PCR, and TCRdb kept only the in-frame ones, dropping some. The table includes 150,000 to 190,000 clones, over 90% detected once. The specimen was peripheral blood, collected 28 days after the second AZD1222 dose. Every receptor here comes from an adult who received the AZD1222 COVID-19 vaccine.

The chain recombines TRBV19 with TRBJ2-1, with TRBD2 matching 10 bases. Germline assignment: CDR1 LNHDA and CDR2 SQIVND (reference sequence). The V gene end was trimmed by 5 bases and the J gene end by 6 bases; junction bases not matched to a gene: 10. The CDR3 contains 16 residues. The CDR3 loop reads CASSRPASGSSNEQFF. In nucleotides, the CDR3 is TGTGCCAGTAGTCGCCCCGCTAGCGGGAGTTCCAATGAGCAGTTCTTC.

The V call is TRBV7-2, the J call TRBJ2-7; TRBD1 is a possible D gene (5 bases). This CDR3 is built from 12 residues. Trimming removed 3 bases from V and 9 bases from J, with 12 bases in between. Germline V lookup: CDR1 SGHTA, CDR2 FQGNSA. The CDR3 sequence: CASSFPGQRQYF. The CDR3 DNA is TGTGCCAGCAGCTTCCCAGGGCAACGGCAGTACTTC.

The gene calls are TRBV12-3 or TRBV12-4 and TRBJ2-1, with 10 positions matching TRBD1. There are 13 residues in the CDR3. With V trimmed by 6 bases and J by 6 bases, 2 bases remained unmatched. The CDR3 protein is CASRWDRGNEQFF. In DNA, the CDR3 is TGTGCCAGCAGGTGGGACAGGGGCAATGAGCAGTTCTTC.

The CDR3 sequence: CASSNDGLEQYF. CDR3 DNA sequence: TGTGCCAGCTCAAACGATGGTCTCGAGCAGTACTTC. This chain joins TRBV18 and TRBJ2-7; D call uncertain. The CDR3 sequence is 12 residues long. The V gene lost 5 bases and the J gene lost 6 bases, with 11 bases spanning the gap. CDR1 is KGHSH and CDR2 is LQKENI in the germline V gene.

The DNA of the CDR3 is TGTGCCAGCAGCCAAGGAGTACAGTCCTACGAGCAGTACTTC. Protein sequence: CASSQGVQSYEQYF. The chain carries TRBV4-2 and TRBJ2-7, with D hard to call. V shed 1 base and J shed 1 base, with 8 bases lying between them. The CDR3 has 14 residues. In germline, CDR1 is LGHNA, CDR2 YNFKEQ.

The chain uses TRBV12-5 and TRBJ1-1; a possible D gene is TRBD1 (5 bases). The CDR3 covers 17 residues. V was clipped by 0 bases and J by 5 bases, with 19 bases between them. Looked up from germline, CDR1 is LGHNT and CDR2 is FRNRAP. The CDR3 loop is CASGLVLGGQGGTEAFF. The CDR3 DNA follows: TGTGCTAGTGGTTTGGTACTAGGTGGCCAGGGTGGAACTGAAGCTTTCTTT.

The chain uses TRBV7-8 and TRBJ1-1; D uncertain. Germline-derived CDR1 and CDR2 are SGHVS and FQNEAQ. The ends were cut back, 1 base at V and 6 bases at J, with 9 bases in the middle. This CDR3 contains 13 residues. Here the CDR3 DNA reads TGTGCCAGCAGCTTAGGAATGTATGCTGAAGCTTTCTTT. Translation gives CASSLGMYAEAFF.

CDR3: CASSPGQFGNQPQHF. The CDR3, as DNA: TGTGCCAGCAGCCCCGGACAGTTTGGCAATCAGCCCCAGCATTTT. The rearrangement joins TRBV6-6 to TRBJ1-5, with a weak D call TRBD1 (6 bases). Germline V gene sequence: CDR1 MNHNY, CDR2 SVGAGI (reference sequence). The CDR3 loop spans 15 amino acids. Trimming took off 6 bases at V and 2 bases at J, with 14 bases between the two ends.

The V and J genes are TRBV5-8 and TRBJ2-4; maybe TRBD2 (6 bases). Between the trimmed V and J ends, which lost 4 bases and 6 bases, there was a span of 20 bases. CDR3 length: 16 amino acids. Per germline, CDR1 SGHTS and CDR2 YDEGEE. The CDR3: CASSPGVGSGGNIQYF. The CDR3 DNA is TGTGCCAGCAGCCCGGGGGTGGGCTCTGGGGGAAACATTCAGTACTTC.

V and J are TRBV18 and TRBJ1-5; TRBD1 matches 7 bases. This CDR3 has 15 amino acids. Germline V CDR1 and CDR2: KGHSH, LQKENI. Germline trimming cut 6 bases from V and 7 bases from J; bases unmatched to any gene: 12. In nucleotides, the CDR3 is TGTGCCAGCTCCCGCGTCTACAGGGGTGGGCAGCCCCAGCATTTT. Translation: CASSRVYRGGQPQHF.